These 11 T cell receptor beta chains were sequenced from one sample in a study of blood T cell repertoires in COVID-19. The data were produced by immunoSEQ multiplex PCR, yet TCRdb's version contains in-frame clones alone and is incomplete. The sample records roughly 160,000 clones, about 87% being singletons. Sequencing was done on a sample of peripheral blood. These receptors all come from a man in his 60s with acute or convalescent COVID-19.

This sequence joins TRBV5-6 and TRBJ2-7; D perhaps matches TRBD1 (5 bases). Germline-derived CDR1 and CDR2 are SGHDT and YYEEEE. CDR3 length: 12 amino acids. V lost 0 bases, J lost 4 bases, and 5 bases lay in between. CDR3 region: CASSLDRYEQYF. The DNA of the CDR3 is TGTGCCAGCAGCTTGGACAGGTACGAGCAGTACTTC. Filled out from reference TRBV5-6 and TRBJ2-7, the complete variable domain reads DAGVTQSPTHLIKTRGQQVTLRCSPKSGHDTVSWYQQALGQGPQFIFQYYEEEERQRGNFPDRFSGHQFPNYSSELNVNALLLGDSALYLCASSLDRYEQYFGPGTRLTVT.

This clone was recorded only once. V gene TRBV7-2 combines with J gene TRBJ2-3; D uncertain. Germline V CDR1 and CDR2: SGHTA, FQGNSA. The CDR3 has 16 amino acids. Trimming shortened V by 5 bases and J by 0 bases, and 15 bases separated the two germline ends. The CDR3 loop reads CASSESPRHSTDTQYF. The CDR3 DNA reads TGTGCCAGCAGCGAGTCACCACGACATAGCACAGATACGCAGTATTTT.

The rearrangement joins TRBV6-5 to TRBJ1-6, with a tentative D call TRBD1 (6 bases). Deletions cut 5 bases from V and 9 bases from J, with 14 bases between. Germline CDR1 MNHEY, CDR2 SVGAGI. This CDR3 comprises 14 residues. The CDR3 DNA reads TGTGCCAGCAGTCAATACAGGGTGGGTTCACCCCTCCACTTT. Translation gives CASSQYRVGSPLHF.

The J gene is TRBJ1-1, the V gene TRBV3-1 (or the pseudogene TRBV3-2), with D perhaps TRBD1 (6 bases). The CDR3 loop spans 15 amino acids. CDR1 and CDR2 from the germline V gene are LGHDT and YNNKEL (reference sequence). V lost 2 bases and J 5 bases, leaving 15 bases between the germline ends. This CDR3 is CASSQSDRRRTEAFF. The CDR3 DNA sequence: TGTGCCAGCAGCCAATCAGACAGGAGAAGGACTGAAGCTTTCTTT.

The chain combines TRBV30 with TRBJ1-2; possible D gene TRBD1, 6 bases. V was cut by 0 bases and J by 3 bases, with 11 bases left in between. This CDR3 is 14 amino acids long. In germline, CDR1 is GTSNPN, CDR2 SVGIG (reference sequence). The CDR3 DNA follows: TGTGCCTGGAGTGTCGCCGGGACACACTATGGCTACACCTTC. This encodes CAWSVAGTHYGYTF.

The V call is TRBV9, the J call TRBJ1-2; 8 nucleotides agree with TRBD1. CDR3 length equals 14 residues. V trimming: 4 bases; J trimming: 3 bases; junction bases outside the gene matches: 5. Germline V CDR1 and CDR2: SGDLS, YYNGEE. This CDR3 reads CASSLDRGDYGYTF. The DNA of the CDR3 is TGTGCCAGCAGCCTCGACAGGGGCGACTATGGCTACACCTTC.

This clone was recorded a few times. The chain combines TRBV10-1 with TRBJ2-1; a weak D match, TRBD1 (6 bases). V lost 5 bases to trimming and J lost 8 bases, with 13 bases between them. Germline CDR1 reads WNHNN; CDR2 reads SYGVQD (reference sequence). This CDR3 comprises 13 residues. The CDR3 here is CASSTVEGDEQFF. CDR3 DNA: TGCGCCAGCAGTACGGTAGAGGGGGATGAGCAGTTCTTC.

This clone came up a few times. The chain recombines TRBV27 with TRBJ1-1, with a weak D call TRBD1 (5 bases). The V end lost 8 bases, the J end lost 4 bases, and 20 bases lay between the germline ends. The germline V gene encodes CDR1 MNHEY and CDR2 SMNVEV (reference sequence). The CDR3 has 15 amino acids. CDR3 sequence: CASHLGQGRITEAFF. For the CDR3, the DNA is TGTGCCAGCCACCTGGGGCAGGGAAGAATCACTGAAGCTTTCTTT.

The chain employs TRBV5-1 and TRBJ1-1; D is ambiguous. The germline V gene encodes CDR1 SGHRS and CDR2 YFSETQ. The CDR3 loop spans 13 amino acids. The V end lost 4 bases, the J end lost 10 bases, and 17 bases lay between the germline ends. The CDR3 protein is CASSDLPLSGAFF. The DNA of the CDR3 is TGCGCCAGCAGCGATCTGCCCCTATCCGGAGCTTTCTTT.

The rearrangement uses TRBV5-1 and TRBJ2-1; TRBD1 might be the D (5 bases). There are 13 residues in the CDR3. Germline loops: CDR1 SGHRS, CDR2 YFSETQ. V dropped 7 bases and J dropped 5 bases, with 13 bases sitting between them. This CDR3 reads CASGWTINNEQFF. The CDR3, as DNA: TGCGCCAGCGGCTGGACAATTAACAATGAGCAGTTCTTC.

The V and J genes are TRBV7-8 and TRBJ1-1; possibly TRBD1 for D (5 bases). Germline values: CDR1 SGHVS, CDR2 FQNEAQ. The CDR3 spans 14 residues. The V end lost 7 bases, the J end lost 3 bases, and 15 bases lay between the germline ends. CDR3 nucleotide sequence: TGTGCCAGCAATTCTCAGGGTGAGGACACTGAAGCTTTCTTT. As protein: CASNSQGEDTEAFF.